This T cell receptor beta chain emerged from a study of shared clonotypes between healthy human individuals. Notes on the study in general: It was anticipated that sequencing depth would influence how many clonotypes donors shared.

Every subset had its genomic DNA shared out evenly among several immunoSEQ plates. Generated by immunoSEQ multiplex PCR, the TCRdb table keeps only in-frame clones and is missing some. Here the sample spans roughly 1,000,000 clones, about 84% being singletons. Turning to this clone: Its specificity is not known.

Sequenced input: memory CD4+ T cells from PBMCs. As to subset: CD45RA-negative fraction. The receptor was isolated from a man younger than 35 in good health. Some clones in this sample may be carry-over from other donors' samples.

The CDR3 DNA reads as TGCGCCAGCCAAAGGGAAGCAACTAATGAAAAACTGTTTTTT. It encodes CASQREATNEKLFF. J is TRBJ1-4 and V is TRBV5-1; D is undetermined. The V gene's germline CDR1 is SGHRS and CDR2 YFSETQ. The CDR3 extends over 14 amino acids. V shed 7 bases and J shed 0 bases, with 10 bases lying between them.